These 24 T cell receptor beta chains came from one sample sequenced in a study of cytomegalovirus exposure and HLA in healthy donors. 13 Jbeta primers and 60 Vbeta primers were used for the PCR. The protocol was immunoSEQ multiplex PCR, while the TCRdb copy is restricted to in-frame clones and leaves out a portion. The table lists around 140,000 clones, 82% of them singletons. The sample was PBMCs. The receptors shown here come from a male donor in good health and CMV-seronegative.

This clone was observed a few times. The CDR3 DNA is TGTGCCAGCAGTTTTGAACAGCTAAACACCATATATTTT. It specifies CASSFEQLNTIYF. V usage is TRBV28 and J usage is TRBJ1-3; D unclear. This CDR3 region has 13 residues. Looked up from germline, CDR1 is MDHEN and CDR2 is SYDVKM. Trimming removed 3 bases from V and 6 bases from J, with 9 bases in between.

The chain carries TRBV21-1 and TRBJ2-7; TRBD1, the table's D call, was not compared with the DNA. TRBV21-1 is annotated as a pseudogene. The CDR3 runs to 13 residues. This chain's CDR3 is CASSRGTLGEQYF. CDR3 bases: TGTGCCAGCTCACGAGGGACACTCGGCGAGCAGTACTTC.

CDR3 DNA sequence: TGTGCCAGCAGCTCAAGACTAGCGGGAGTATCCTACAATGAGCAGTTCTTC. This encodes CASSSRLAGVSYNEQFF. The V gene is TRBV11-2, the J gene TRBJ2-1; 12 bases are a match to TRBD2. V lost 4 bases and J lost 1; bases outside the gene matches: 5. The CDR3 runs 17 residues. CDR1 SGHAT and CDR2 FQNNGV come from the germline V gene.

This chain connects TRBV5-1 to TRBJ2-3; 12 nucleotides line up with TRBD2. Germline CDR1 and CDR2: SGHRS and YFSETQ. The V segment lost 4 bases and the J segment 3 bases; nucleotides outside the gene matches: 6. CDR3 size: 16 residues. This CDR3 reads CASSLTGTSGTDTQYF. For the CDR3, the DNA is TGCGCCAGCAGCCTAACCGGGACTAGCGGGACAGATACGCAGTATTTT. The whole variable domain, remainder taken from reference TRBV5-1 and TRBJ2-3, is KAGVTQTPRYLIKTRGQQVTLSCSPISGHRSVSWYQQTPGQGLQFLFEYFSETQRNKGNFPGRFSGRQFSNSRSEMNVSTLELGDSALYLCASSLTGTSGTDTQYFGPGTRLTVL.

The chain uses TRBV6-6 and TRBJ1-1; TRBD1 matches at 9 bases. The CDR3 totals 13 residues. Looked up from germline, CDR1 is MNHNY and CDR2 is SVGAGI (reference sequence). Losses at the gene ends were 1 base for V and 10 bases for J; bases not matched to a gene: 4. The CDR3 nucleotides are TGTGCCAGCAGTTACTACAGGGGGCAGTCAGCTTTCTTT. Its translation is CASSYYRGQSAFF.

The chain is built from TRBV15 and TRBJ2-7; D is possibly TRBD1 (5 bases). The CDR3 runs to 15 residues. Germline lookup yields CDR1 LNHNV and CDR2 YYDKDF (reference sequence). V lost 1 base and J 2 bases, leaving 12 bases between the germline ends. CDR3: CATSRVREGTYEQYF. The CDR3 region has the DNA TGTGCCACCAGCAGAGTCAGGGAAGGGACCTACGAGCAGTACTTC.

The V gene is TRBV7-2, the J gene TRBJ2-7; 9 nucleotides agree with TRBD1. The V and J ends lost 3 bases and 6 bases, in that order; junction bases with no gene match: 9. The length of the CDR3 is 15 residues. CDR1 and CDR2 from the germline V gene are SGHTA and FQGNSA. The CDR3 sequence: CASSFGTGLGSEQYF. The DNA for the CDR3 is TGTGCCAGCAGCTTCGGGACAGGGCTAGGCTCCGAGCAGTACTTC.

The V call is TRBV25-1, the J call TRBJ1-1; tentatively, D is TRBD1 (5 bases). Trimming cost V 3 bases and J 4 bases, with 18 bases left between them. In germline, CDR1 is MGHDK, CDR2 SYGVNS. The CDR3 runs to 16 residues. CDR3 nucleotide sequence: TGTGCCAGCAGTGATTGGTACGGGGGGTCGGGCACTGAAGCTTTCTTT. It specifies CASSDWYGGSGTEAFF.

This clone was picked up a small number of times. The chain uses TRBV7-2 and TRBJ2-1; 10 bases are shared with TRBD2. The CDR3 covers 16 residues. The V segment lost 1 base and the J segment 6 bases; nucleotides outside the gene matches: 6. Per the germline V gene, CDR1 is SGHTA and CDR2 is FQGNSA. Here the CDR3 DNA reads TGTGCCAGCAGCTTAGTGGGGACTAGCGAACGCAATGAGCAGTTCTTC. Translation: CASSLVGTSERNEQFF.

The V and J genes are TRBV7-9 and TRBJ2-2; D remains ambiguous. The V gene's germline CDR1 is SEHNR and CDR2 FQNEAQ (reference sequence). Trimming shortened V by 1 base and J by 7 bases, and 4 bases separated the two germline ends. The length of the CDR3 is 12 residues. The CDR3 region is CASSLGHGELFF. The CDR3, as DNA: TGTGCCAGCAGCTTAGGACACGGGGAGCTGTTTTTT.

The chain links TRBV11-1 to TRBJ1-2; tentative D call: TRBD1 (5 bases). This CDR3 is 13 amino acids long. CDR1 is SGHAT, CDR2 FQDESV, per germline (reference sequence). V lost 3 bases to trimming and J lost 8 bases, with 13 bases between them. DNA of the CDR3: TGTGCCAGCAGCTTCGGGGGTCTGAGAGGCTACACCTTC. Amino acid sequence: CASSFGGLRGYTF. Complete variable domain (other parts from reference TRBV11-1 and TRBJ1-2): EAEVAQSPRYKITEKSQAVAFWCDPISGHATLYWYRQILGQGPELLVQFQDESVVDDSQLPKDRFSAERLKGVDSTLKIQPAELGDSAMYLCASSFGGLRGYTFGSGTRLTVV.

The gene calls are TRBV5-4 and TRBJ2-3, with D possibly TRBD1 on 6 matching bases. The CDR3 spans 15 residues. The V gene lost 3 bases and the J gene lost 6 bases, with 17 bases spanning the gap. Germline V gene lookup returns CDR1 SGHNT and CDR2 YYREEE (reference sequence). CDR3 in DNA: TGTGCCAGCAGCTCAGGGACATCCGAGGGGGATACGCAGTATTTT. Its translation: CASSSGTSEGDTQYF.

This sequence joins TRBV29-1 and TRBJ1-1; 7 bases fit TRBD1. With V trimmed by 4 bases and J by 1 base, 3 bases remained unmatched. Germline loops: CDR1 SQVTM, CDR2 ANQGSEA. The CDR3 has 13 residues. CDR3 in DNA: TGCAGCGTTGGGAGGGGGCCGAACACTGAAGCTTTCTTT. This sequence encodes CSVGRGPNTEAFF.

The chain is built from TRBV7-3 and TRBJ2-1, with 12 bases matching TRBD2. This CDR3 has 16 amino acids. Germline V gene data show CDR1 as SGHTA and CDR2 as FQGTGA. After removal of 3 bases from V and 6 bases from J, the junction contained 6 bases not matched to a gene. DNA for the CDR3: TGTGCCAGCAGCTTTGTACTAGCGGGAGGACCCAATGAGCAGTTCTTC. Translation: CASSFVLAGGPNEQFF.

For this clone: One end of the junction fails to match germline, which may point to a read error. CDR3 region: CASSLPGLAGRTSTDTQYF. The CDR3 DNA is TGTGCTAGCAGCTTACCGGGACTAGCGGGCCGTACTAGCACAGATACGCAGTATTTT. The chain links TRBV7-7 to TRBJ2-3, with 12 bases matching TRBD2. CDR3 size: 19 residues. Germline assignment: CDR1 SSHAT and CDR2 FNYEAQ (reference sequence).

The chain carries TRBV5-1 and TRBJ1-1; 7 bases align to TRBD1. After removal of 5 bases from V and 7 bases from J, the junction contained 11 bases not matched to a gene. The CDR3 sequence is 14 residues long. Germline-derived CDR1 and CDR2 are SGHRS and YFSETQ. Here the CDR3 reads CASSLAPGGDEAFF. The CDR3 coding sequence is TGCGCCAGCAGTCTGGCTCCAGGGGGTGATGAAGCTTTCTTT.

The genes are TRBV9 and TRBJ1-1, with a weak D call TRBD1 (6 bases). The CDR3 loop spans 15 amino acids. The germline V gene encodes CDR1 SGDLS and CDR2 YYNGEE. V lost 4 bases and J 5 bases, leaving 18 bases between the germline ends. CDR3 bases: TGTGCCAGCAGCACGGAAGGGCAGGGGTGGACTGAAGCTTTCTTT. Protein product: CASSTEGQGWTEAFF.

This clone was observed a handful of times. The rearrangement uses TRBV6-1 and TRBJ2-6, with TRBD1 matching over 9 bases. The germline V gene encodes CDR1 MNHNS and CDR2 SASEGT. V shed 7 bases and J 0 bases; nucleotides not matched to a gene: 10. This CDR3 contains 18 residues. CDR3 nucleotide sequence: TGTGCCAGCACCGAAGCGGGACAGGGTATCTCTGGGGCCAACGTCCTGACTTTC. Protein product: CASTEAGQGISGANVLTF.

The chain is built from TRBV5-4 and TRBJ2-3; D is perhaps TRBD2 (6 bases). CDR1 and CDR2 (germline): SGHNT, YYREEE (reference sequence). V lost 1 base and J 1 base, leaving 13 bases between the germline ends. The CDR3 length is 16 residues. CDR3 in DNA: TGTGCCAGCAGCTTGAGTCCGGCGGGGCGCACAGATACGCAGTATTTT. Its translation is CASSLSPAGRTDTQYF. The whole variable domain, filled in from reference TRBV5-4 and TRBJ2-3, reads ETGVTQSPTHLIKTRGQQVTLRCSSQSGHNTVSWYQQALGQGPQFIFQYYREEENGRGNFPPRFSGLQFPNYSSELNVNALELDDSALYLCASSLSPAGRTDTQYFGPGTRLTVL.

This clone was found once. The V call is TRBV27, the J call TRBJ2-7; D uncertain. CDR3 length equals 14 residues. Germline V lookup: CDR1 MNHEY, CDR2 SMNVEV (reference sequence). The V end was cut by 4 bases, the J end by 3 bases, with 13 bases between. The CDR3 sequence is CASSSNPIGYEQYF. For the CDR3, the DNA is TGTGCCAGCAGTTCAAATCCGATCGGCTACGAGCAGTACTTC.

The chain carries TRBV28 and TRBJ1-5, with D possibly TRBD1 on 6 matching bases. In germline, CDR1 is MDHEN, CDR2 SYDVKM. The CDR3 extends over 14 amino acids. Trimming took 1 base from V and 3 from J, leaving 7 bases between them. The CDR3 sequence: CASSLSGANQPQHF. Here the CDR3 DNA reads TGTGCCAGCAGTTTATCAGGGGCCAATCAGCCCCAGCATTTT.

In DNA form, the CDR3 reads TGTGCCAGCAGGTTCCAAGGTGGGGGCAACATTCAGTACTTC. Encoded protein: CASRFQGGGNIQYF. The V call is TRBV6-1, the J call TRBJ2-4; possibly TRBD1 for D (6 bases). The V end lost 6 bases, the J end lost 7 bases, and 16 bases lay between the germline ends. Germline CDR1 is MNHNS and CDR2 is SASEGT. The CDR3 length is 14 residues.

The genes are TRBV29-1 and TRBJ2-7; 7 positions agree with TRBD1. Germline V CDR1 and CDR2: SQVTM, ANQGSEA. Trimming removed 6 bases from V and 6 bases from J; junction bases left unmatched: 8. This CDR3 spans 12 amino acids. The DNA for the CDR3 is TGCAGCGTCAGTGCGACAGGGAGCGAGCAGTACTTC. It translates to CSVSATGSEQYF.

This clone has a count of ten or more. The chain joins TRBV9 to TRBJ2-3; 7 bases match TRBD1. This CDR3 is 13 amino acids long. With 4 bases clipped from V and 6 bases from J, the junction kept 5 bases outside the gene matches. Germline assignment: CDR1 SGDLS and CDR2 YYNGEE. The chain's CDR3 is CASSRDSGDTQYF. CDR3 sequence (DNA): TGTGCCAGCAGCCGGGACAGTGGGGATACGCAGTATTTT.